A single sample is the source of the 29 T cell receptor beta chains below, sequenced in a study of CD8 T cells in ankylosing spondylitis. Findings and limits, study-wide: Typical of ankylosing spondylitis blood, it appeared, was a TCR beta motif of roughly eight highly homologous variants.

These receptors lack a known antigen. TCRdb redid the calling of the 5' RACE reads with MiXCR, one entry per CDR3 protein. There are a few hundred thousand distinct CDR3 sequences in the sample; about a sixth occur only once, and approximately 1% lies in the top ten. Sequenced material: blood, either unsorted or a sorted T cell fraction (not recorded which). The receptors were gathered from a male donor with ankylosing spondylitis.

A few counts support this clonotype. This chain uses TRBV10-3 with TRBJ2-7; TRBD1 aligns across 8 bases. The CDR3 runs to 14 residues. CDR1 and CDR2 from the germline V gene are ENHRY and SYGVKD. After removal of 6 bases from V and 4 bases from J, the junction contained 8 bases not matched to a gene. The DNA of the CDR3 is TGTGCCATCAGGCTAGGCGGGACAGGTTACGAGCAGTACTTC. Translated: CAIRLGGTGYEQYF.

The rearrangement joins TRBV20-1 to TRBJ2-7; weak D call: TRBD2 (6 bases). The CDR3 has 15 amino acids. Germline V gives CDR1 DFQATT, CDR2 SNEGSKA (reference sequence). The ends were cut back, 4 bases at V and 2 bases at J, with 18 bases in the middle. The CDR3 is CSATHPRDFAYEQYF. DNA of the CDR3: TGCAGTGCTACTCACCCCCGGGACTTCGCCTACGAGCAGTACTTC.

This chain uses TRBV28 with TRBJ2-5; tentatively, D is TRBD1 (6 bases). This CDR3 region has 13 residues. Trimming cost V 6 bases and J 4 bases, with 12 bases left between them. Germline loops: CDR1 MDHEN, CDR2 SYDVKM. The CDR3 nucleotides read TGTGCCAGCAGAGGGGGACAATCAGAGACCCAGTACTTC. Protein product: CASRGGQSETQYF. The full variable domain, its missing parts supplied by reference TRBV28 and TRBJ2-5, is DVKVTQSSRYLVKRTGEKVFLECVQDMDHENMFWYRQDPGLGLRLIYFSYDVKMKEKGDIPEGYSVSREKKERFSLILESASTNQTSMYLCASRGGQSETQYFGPGTRLLVL.

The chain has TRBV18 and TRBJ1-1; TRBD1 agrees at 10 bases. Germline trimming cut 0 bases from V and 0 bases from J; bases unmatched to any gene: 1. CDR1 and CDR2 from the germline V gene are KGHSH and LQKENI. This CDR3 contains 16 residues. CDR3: CASSPPTGGLNTEAFF. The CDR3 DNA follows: TGTGCCAGCTCACCACCGACAGGGGGCCTGAACACTGAAGCTTTCTTT.

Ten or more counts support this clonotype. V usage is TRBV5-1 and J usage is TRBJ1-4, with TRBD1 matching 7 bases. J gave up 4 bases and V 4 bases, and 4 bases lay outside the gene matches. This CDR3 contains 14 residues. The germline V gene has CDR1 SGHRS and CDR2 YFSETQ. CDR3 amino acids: CASSLRGNNEKLFF. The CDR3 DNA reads TGCGCCAGCAGCCTCAGGGGGAATAATGAAAAACTGTTTTTT.

For the CDR3, the DNA is TGTGCCAGCAGCCATACCCCCAGCGGAGGCTACAATGAGCAGTTCTTC. Translated: CASSHTPSGGYNEQFF. This chain joins TRBV13 and TRBJ2-1; D might be TRBD2 (5 bases). The germline gives CDR1 PRHDT, CDR2 FYEKMQ (reference sequence). The CDR3 has 16 residues. Trimming left V 5 bases short and J 3 bases short, with 17 bases between.

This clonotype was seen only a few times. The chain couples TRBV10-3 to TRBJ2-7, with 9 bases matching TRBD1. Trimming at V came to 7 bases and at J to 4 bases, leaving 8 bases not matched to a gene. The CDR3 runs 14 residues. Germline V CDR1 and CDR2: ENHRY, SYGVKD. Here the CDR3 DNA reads TGTGCCATCAAGGGACAGGGAGGTCCGTACGAGCAGTACTTC. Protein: CAIKGQGGPYEQYF.

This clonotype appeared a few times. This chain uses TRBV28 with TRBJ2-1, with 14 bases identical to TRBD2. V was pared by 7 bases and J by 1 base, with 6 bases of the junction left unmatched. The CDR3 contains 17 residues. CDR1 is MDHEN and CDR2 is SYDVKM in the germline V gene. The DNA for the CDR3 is TGTGCCAGCATCGGGACTAGCGGGAGACGGTCCTACAATGAGCAGTTCTTC. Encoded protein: CASIGTSGRRSYNEQFF.

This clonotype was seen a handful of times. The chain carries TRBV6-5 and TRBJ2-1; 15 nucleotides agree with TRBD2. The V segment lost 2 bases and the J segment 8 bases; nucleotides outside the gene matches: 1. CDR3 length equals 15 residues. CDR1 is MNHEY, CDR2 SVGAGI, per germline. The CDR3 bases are TGTGCCAGCAGTTACGGACTAGCGGGGGGGTATGAGCAGTTCTTC. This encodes CASSYGLAGGYEQFF.

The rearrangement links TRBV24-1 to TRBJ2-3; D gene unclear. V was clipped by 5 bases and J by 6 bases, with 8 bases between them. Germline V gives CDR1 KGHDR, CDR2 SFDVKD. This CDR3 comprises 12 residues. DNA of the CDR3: TGTGCCACCAGTGGCCCCTCGGATACGCAGTATTTT. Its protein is CATSGPSDTQYF.

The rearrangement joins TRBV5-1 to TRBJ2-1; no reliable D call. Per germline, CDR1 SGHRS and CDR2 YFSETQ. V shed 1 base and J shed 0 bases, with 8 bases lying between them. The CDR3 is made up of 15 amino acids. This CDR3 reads CASSLKMGSYNEQFF. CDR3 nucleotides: TGCGCCAGCAGCTTGAAAATGGGCTCCTACAATGAGCAGTTCTTC.

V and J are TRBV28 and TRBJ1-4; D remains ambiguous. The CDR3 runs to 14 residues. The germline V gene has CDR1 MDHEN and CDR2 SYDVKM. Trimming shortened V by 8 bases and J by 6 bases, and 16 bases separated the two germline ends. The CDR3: CASLPRSVDEKLFF. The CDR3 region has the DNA TGTGCCAGCCTCCCCCGGAGTGTGGATGAAAAACTGTTTTTT.

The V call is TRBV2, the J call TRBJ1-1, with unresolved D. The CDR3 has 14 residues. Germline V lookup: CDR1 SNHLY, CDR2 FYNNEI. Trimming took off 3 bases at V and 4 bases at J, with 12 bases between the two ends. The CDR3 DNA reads TGTGCCAGCAGTGACGAGGGATCAGTCACTGAAGCTTTCTTT. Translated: CASSDEGSVTEAFF.

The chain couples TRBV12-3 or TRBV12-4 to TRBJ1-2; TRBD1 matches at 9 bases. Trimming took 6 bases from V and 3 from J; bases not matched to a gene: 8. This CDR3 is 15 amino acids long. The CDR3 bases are TGTGCCAGCAGGGGATCCGACAGGGGGGACTATGGCTACACCTTC. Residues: CASRGSDRGDYGYTF.

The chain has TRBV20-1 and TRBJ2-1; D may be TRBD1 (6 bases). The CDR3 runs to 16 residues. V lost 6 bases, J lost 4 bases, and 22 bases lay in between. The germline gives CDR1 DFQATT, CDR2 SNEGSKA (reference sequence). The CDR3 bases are TGCAGTGCACACACCATAAGAGGGGGACCGTACAATGAGCAGTTCTTC. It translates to CSAHTIRGGPYNEQFF.

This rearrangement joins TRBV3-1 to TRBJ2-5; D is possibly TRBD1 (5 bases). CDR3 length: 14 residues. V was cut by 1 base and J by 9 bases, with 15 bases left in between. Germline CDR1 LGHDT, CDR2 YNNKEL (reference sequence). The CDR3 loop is CASSQGGLMWAQYF. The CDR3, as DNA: TGTGCCAGCAGCCAAGGGGGCCTTATGTGGGCCCAGTACTTC.

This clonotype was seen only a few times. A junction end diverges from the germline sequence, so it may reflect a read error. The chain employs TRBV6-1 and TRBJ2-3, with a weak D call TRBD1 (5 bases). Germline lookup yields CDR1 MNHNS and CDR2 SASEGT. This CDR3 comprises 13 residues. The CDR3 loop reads CASREGVTDTQYF. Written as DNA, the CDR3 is TGTGCCAGCAGAGAAGGGGTCACAGATACGCAGTATTTT.

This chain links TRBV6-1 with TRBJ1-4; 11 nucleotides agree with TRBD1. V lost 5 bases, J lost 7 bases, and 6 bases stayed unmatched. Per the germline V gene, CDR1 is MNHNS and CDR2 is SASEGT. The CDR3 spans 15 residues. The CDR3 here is CASSPAGTGGEKLFF. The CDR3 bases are TGTGCCAGCAGTCCGGCCGGGACAGGGGGTGAAAAACTGTTTTTT.

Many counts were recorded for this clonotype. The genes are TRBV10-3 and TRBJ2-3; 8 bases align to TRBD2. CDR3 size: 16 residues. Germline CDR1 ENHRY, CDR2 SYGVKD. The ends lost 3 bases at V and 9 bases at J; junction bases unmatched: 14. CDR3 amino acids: CAISDSSGTAGHTQYF. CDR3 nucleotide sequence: TGTGCCATCAGTGACAGTAGCGGGACCGCCGGTCACACGCAGTATTTT.

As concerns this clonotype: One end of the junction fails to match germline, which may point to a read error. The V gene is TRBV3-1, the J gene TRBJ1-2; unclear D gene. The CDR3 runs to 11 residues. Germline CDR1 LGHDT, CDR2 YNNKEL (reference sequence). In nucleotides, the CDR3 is TGTGCCAGCAGCCAGGAAGGGATAGGGATCTTC. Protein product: CASSQEGIGIF.

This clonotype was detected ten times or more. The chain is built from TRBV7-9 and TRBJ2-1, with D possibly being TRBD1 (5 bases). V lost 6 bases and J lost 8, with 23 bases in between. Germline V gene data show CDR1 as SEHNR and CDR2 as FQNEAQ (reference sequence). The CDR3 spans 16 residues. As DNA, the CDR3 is TGTGCCAGCAGTATGGCGGCCCAGGGAAGCGACGATGAGCAGTTCTTC. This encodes CASSMAAQGSDDEQFF.

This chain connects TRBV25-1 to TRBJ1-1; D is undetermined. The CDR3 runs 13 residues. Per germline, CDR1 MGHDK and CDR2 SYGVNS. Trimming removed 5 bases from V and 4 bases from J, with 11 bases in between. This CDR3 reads CASSFSATTEAFF. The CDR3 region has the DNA TGTGCCAGCAGTTTCTCTGCAACCACTGAAGCTTTCTTT.

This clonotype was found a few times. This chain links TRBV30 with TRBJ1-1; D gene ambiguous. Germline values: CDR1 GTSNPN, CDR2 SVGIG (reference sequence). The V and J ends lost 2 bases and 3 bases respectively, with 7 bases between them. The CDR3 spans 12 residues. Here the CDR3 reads CAWSRADTEAFF. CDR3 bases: TGTGCCTGGAGTCGCGCCGACACTGAAGCTTTCTTT.

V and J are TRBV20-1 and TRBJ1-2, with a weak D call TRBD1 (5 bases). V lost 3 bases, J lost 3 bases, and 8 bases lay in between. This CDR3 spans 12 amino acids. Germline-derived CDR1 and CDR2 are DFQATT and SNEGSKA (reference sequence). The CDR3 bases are TGCAGTGCTAGGGACAACTACTATGGCTACACCTTC. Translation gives CSARDNYYGYTF.

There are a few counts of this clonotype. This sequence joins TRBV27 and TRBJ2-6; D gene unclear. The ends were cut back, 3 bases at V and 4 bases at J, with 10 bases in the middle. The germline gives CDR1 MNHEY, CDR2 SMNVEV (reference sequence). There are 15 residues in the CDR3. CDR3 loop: CASSFGPSGANVLTF. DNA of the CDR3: TGTGCCAGCAGTTTCGGGCCGAGCGGGGCCAACGTCCTGACTTTC.

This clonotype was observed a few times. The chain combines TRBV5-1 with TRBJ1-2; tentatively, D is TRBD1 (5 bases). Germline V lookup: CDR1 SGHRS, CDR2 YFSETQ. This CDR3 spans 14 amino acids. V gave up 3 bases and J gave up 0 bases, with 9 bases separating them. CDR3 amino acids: CASSWGTTNYGYTF. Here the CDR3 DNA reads TGCGCCAGCAGCTGGGGGACCACTAACTATGGCTACACCTTC.

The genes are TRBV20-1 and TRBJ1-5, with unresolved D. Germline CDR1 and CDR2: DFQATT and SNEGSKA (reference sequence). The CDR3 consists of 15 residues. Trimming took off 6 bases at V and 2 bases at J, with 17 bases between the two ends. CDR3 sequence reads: CSATQLGGGNQPQHF. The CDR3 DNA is TGCAGTGCGACCCAATTAGGCGGAGGCAATCAGCCCCAGCATTTT.

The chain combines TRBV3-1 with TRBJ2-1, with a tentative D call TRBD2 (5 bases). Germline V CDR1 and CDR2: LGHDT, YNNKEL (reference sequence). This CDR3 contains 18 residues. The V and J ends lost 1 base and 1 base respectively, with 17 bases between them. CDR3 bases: TGTGCCAGCAGCCAAGCGGACTGGCGGGCCTCTTCCTACAATGAGCAGTTCTTC. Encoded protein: CASSQADWRASSYNEQFF.

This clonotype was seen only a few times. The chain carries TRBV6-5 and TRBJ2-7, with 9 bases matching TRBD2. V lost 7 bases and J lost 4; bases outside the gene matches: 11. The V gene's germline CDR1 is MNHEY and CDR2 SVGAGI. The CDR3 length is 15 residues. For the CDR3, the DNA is TGTGCCAGCAATTTACCGGGACTAGCCCCTTACGAGCAGTACTTC. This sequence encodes CASNLPGLAPYEQYF.